These 19 T cell receptor beta chains were sequenced from one sample in a study of cytomegalovirus exposure and HLA in healthy donors. With 60 Vbeta and 13 Jbeta primers, the PCR was carried out. Generated by immunoSEQ multiplex PCR, the TCRdb table keeps only in-frame clones and is missing some. The profile shows over 100,000 clones, approximately 65% of them singletons. Sequenced material: PBMCs. All receptors derive from a man aged 18 to 35 in good health and CMV-seronegative.

The V gene is TRBV6-1, the J gene TRBJ2-2; 11 positions match TRBD1. Germline V CDR1 and CDR2: MNHNS, SASEGT. Losses at the gene ends were 10 bases for V and 7 bases for J; bases not matched to a gene: 11. The CDR3 sequence is 15 residues long. CDR3: CATPPGQGGVGELFF. The CDR3 nucleotides read TGTGCCACACCACCGGGACAGGGGGGAGTCGGGGAGCTGTTTTTT.

The CDR3 region has the DNA TGTGCCAGCAGTTACGGGACACTTCCCTACAATGAGCAGTTCTTC. It translates to CASSYGTLPYNEQFF. The J gene is TRBJ2-1, the V gene TRBV6-6; tentatively, D is TRBD1 (6 bases). In germline, CDR1 is MNHNY, CDR2 SVGAGI (reference sequence). The V end was cut by 2 bases, the J end by 2 bases, with 10 bases between. There are 15 residues in the CDR3.

This clone has just a few counts. The chain combines TRBV7-8 with TRBJ2-7; D possibly corresponds to TRBD2 (6 bases). The V end was cut by 5 bases, the J end by 4 bases, with 15 bases between. This CDR3 has 14 amino acids. The germline CDR1 and CDR2 sequences are SGHVS and FQNEAQ. This CDR3 is CASSPLGLSYEQYF. CDR3 coding DNA: TGTGCCAGCAGCCCTTTGGGACTGTCTTACGAGCAGTACTTC. Combining the CDR3 with reference TRBV7-8 and TRBJ2-7 gives the whole variable domain GAGVSQSPRYKVAKRGQDVALRCDPISGHVSLFWYQQALGQGPEFLTYFQNEAQLDKSGLPSDRFFAERPEGSVSTLKIQRTQQEDSAVYLCASSPLGLSYEQYFGPGTRLTVT.

The rearrangement joins TRBV18 to TRBJ2-7; D might be TRBD2 (5 bases). Germline V CDR1 and CDR2: KGHSH, LQKENI. V lost 5 bases to trimming and J lost 3 bases, with 17 bases between them. This CDR3 has 15 amino acids. The CDR3 protein is CASSTARRGIYEQYF. Here the CDR3 DNA reads TGTGCCAGCTCAACAGCTAGACGGGGAATCTACGAGCAGTACTTC.

CDR3 loop: CASSWARQPSYEQYF. CDR3 DNA sequence: TGTGCCAGCAGTTGGGCAAGGCAACCTTCCTACGAGCAGTACTTC. This rearrangement joins TRBV27 to TRBJ2-7; D call uncertain. Trimming removed 4 bases at V and 1 base at J, with 14 bases between. The CDR3 covers 15 residues. CDR1 and CDR2 from the germline V gene are MNHEY and SMNVEV (reference sequence).

The V gene is TRBV27, the J gene TRBJ1-4; no clear D gene. CDR1 MNHEY and CDR2 SMNVEV come from the germline V gene (reference sequence). The V end was cut by 6 bases, the J end by 4 bases, with 6 bases between. This CDR3 region has 12 residues. CDR3 bases: TGTGCCAGCAGCTCCAGTAATGAAAAACTGTTTTTT. Translated, it gives CASSSSNEKLFF.

The genes are TRBV7-9 and TRBJ1-1; D gene uncertain. The CDR3 length is 14 residues. V lost 4 bases to trimming and J lost 7 bases, with 16 bases between them. Germline V gene lookup returns CDR1 SEHNR and CDR2 FQNEAQ (reference sequence). The CDR3 region is CASSYIPSGGEAFF. In DNA form, the CDR3 reads TGTGCCAGCAGCTACATCCCGTCGGGTGGTGAAGCTTTCTTT.

The genes are TRBV6-5 and TRBJ1-1; D is uncertain. CDR3 size: 14 residues. V was cut by 5 bases and J by 4 bases, with 14 bases left in between. The germline CDR1 and CDR2 sequences are MNHEY and SVGAGI. CDR3 protein: CASSRTGVSTEAFF. The DNA of the CDR3 is TGTGCCAGCAGTAGGACCGGGGTGTCCACTGAAGCTTTCTTT.

This clone was seen a handful of times. The CDR3 loop is CASSLASSDQPQHF. For the CDR3, the DNA is TGTGCCAGCAGCTTAGCGTCCAGCGATCAGCCCCAGCATTTT. V and J are TRBV11-2 and TRBJ1-5; D not resolved. Trimming cost V 1 base and J 5 bases, with 9 bases left between them. The CDR3 loop spans 14 amino acids. The V gene's germline CDR1 is SGHAT and CDR2 FQNNGV.

This chain links TRBV29-1 with TRBJ2-1, with D possibly being TRBD1 (6 bases). The CDR3 covers 14 residues. Germline CDR1 reads SQVTM; CDR2 reads ANQGSEA. V lost 4 bases and J 2 bases, leaving 12 bases between the germline ends. This chain's CDR3 is CSVAGAGAYNEQFF. CDR3 nucleotides: TGCAGCGTTGCGGGCGCAGGGGCCTACAATGAGCAGTTCTTC.

V and J are TRBV12-2 and TRBJ2-5; whether TRBD1, the table's D call, matches the DNA was not checked. TRBV12-2 is a pseudogene segment. This CDR3 has 15 residues. The CDR3 DNA is TGTGCAAGTCGCTTAAGGTACAGACCCACGGAGACCCAGTACTTC. It translates to CASRLRYRPTETQYF.

This clone was observed once. J is TRBJ1-1 and V is TRBV5-4; D is perhaps TRBD1 (5 bases). The length of the CDR3 is 15 residues. With 2 bases removed from V and 0 bases from J, the gap between germline ends came to 11 bases. Germline V gene lookup returns CDR1 SGHNT and CDR2 YYREEE (reference sequence). CDR3 coding DNA: TGTGCCAGCAGCTTACGGGGGGGGTTGAACACTGAAGCTTTCTTT. As protein: CASSLRGGLNTEAFF.

V gene TRBV2 combines with J gene TRBJ2-5; 9 nucleotides line up with TRBD2. The germline gives CDR1 SNHLY, CDR2 FYNNEI. After removal of 3 bases from V and 5 bases from J, the junction contained 10 bases not matched to a gene. The CDR3 is made up of 16 amino acids. The CDR3 sequence is CASSDHSGSWGETQYF. CDR3 bases: TGTGCCAGCAGTGACCATAGCGGGAGTTGGGGGGAGACCCAGTACTTC.

V usage is TRBV30 and J usage is TRBJ2-5, with 11 nucleotides matching TRBD2. Germline CDR1 GTSNPN, CDR2 SVGIG (reference sequence). The CDR3 runs to 13 residues. The V and J ends lost 7 bases and 2 bases, in that order; junction bases with no gene match: 3. The CDR3 sequence is CASIAGGQETQYF. CDR3 DNA sequence: TGTGCCTCCATAGCGGGGGGGCAAGAGACCCAGTACTTC.

CDR3 region: CASSEVGGDPYEQYF. CDR3 DNA sequence: TGTGCCAGCAGTGAAGTAGGAGGGGACCCCTACGAGCAGTACTTC. The rearrangement joins TRBV6-1 to TRBJ2-7; possible D gene TRBD2, 6 bases. The germline CDR1 and CDR2 sequences are MNHNS and SASEGT. Trimming removed 1 base at V and 2 bases at J, with 12 bases between. The CDR3 runs to 15 residues.

The chain uses TRBV5-1 and TRBJ1-2, with 9 bases identical to TRBD1. The germline gives CDR1 SGHRS, CDR2 YFSETQ. The J segment lost 3 bases and the V segment lost 0 bases, leaving 0 bases of the junction unmatched. This CDR3 has 14 residues. The DNA for the CDR3 is TGCGCCAGCAGCTTGGACAGGGGGCACTATGGCTACACCTTC. It codes for CASSLDRGHYGYTF.

This clone was seen a handful of times. The V and J genes are TRBV10-3 and TRBJ1-4; D call uncertain. Germline CDR1 and CDR2: ENHRY and SYGVKD. The CDR3 sequence is 14 residues long. V gave up 2 bases and J gave up 5 bases, with 9 bases separating them. The CDR3 loop reads CAISEGRQNEKLFF. As DNA, the CDR3 is TGTGCCATCAGTGAGGGGAGGCAGAATGAAAAACTGTTTTTT.

The chain has TRBV5-6 and TRBJ1-5, with 7 nucleotides matching TRBD1. CDR3 size: 15 residues. The V and J ends lost 0 bases and 7 bases, in that order; junction bases with no gene match: 7. Germline-derived CDR1 and CDR2 are SGHDT and YYEEEE. CDR3 residues: CASSLGQGYRQPQHF. CDR3 DNA: TGTGCCAGCAGCTTGGGACAGGGATATCGGCAGCCCCAGCATTTT.

This sequence joins TRBV30 and TRBJ1-5, with 9 bases fitting TRBD1. The CDR3 contains 15 residues. V was pared by 0 bases and J by 2 bases, with 2 bases of the junction left unmatched. Germline V lookup: CDR1 GTSNPN, CDR2 SVGIG (reference sequence). The CDR3 sequence: CAWSVRDRGNQPQHF. In nucleotides, the CDR3 is TGTGCCTGGAGTGTTAGGGACAGGGGCAATCAGCCCCAGCATTTT. Full variable domain (missing parts from reference TRBV30 and TRBJ1-5): SQTIHQWPATLVQPVGSPLSLECTVEGTSNPNLYWYRQAAGRGLQLLFYSVGIGQISSEVPQNLSASRPQDRQFILSSKKLLLSDSGFYLCAWSVRDRGNQPQHFGDGTRLSIL.